The clone carrying this TCR beta chain has a count of ten or more. Its cognate antigen is unknown. TCRdb reprocessed the 5' RACE reads via MiXCR and lists one record per CDR3 protein. The table includes around 240,000 distinct CDR3 sequences, around 7% detected once. This sample was included in a study of identical twins. Study-level findings and limits: Invariant MAIT and iNKT cells are populations that could partly confound zero-insertion analyses. Models underpredicted monozygotic twin sharing of out-of-frame TCR alpha.

Germline CDR1 is SGHRS and CDR2 is YFSETQ. The V end lost 3 bases, the J end lost 0 bases, and 11 bases lay between the germline ends. This CDR3 has 15 residues. The data also belong to a second study, concerning yellow fever vaccine responses in identical twins. From that second work: Twins' vaccine T cell response reportedly seemed partly convergent, partly personalized.

The rearrangement joins TRBV5-1 to TRBJ2-3; D remains unclear. Material for sequencing was memory (CD45RO+) T cells sorted from blood. The clonotype originates from a woman younger than 35 in good health. Here the CDR3 reads CASSSELTSTDTQYF. Written as DNA, the CDR3 is TGCGCCAGCAGCTCAGAGTTGACTAGCACAGATACGCAGTATTTT.